This TCR beta chain derives from a study of cytomegalovirus exposure and HLA in healthy donors. A multiplex PCR was run with 60 Vbeta primers and 13 Jbeta primers. Profiling relied on immunoSEQ multiplex PCR, and the TCRdb table lists in-frame clones only, not all of them. The data hold about 200,000 clones, with roughly 85% observed a single time. On this clone itself: The antigen is undetermined.

Germline V gene lookup returns CDR1 SQVTM and CDR2 ANQGSEA. V lost 5 bases, J lost 14 bases, and 21 bases lay in between. The CDR3 length is 12 residues. Study findings and constraints: Highly shared sequence variants in one cluster were likely a sequencing artifact. TCR sequences were mostly rare, though some public TCRs occurred in many donors.

Donors counted as nominally healthy when sampled, yet unrecorded immune exposures were likely. The chain carries TRBV29-1 and TRBJ1-2; D unresolved. The sample consisted of PBMCs. This clonotype was sampled from a woman in her 50s in good health and CMV-seronegative. For the CDR3, the DNA is TGCAGCGTTCTTACTAGTTCACGGTCTGTAACCTTC. Translation: CSVLTSSRSVTF.